Detailed here is one T cell receptor (beta chain). The antigen is not known. The data originate from a study of cytomegalovirus exposure and HLA in healthy donors. CDR1 and CDR2 from the germline V gene are SNHLY and FYNNEI. With 2 bases removed from V and 0 bases from J, the gap between germline ends came to 8 bases. The CDR3 is 15 amino acids. Healthy people donating bone marrow made up the donors. PCR involved 60 Vbeta and 13 Jbeta primers. Clones were read by immunoSEQ multiplex PCR, and TCRdb kept only the in-frame ones, dropping some. This sample has approximately 110,000 clones; around three quarters occur once, and the top ten carry about 3%. Findings and limits, study-wide: Analysis was performed later, and it showed HLA-associated TCR beta chains to be more clonally expanded than equally common others. Among the CMV-associated chains, a few were confirmed in vitro as specific for CMV antigens.

Sequenced material: PBMCs. The chain uses TRBV2 and TRBJ2-1; D remains unclear. The TCR was taken from a woman aged 18-30 years in good health and CMV-seropositive. The CDR3 DNA reads TGTGCCAGCAGTGAAACCCGGAGCTCCTACAATGAGCAGTTCTTC. Protein sequence: CASSETRSSYNEQFF.